These 15 T cell receptor beta chains originate from one sample sequenced in a study of human T cells and chemical hapten exposure. TCRdb re-called the RACE reads through MiXCR, storing one row per CDR3 protein. The table lists around 380,000 distinct CDR3 sequences, nearly 5% of them singletons. This sample's time point: patch test 1, 2 weeks after DPC sensitization. Treatment here: therapeutic diphenylcyclopropenone sensitization with weekly scalp DPC. This specimen consisted of whole blood, obtained in connection with sensitization to the hapten diphenylcyclopropenone (DPC). The origin of the receptors is a woman aged 50 to 60 with alopecia areata. Some clones in this sample may be carry-over from other donors' samples.

The genes are TRBV7-9 and TRBJ2-5; 10 bases agree with TRBD1. CDR1 SEHNR and CDR2 FQNEAQ come from the germline V gene (reference sequence). The length of the CDR3 is 16 residues. V lost 5 bases, J lost 1 base, and 7 bases stayed unmatched. The CDR3 bases are TGTGCCAGCAGCCCCACGGGGGACAGGGGCCAAGAGACCCAGTACTTC. Protein product: CASSPTGDRGQETQYF.

This clonotype was observed many times. J is TRBJ2-7 and V is TRBV7-2; 7 nucleotides line up with TRBD1. The J segment lost 2 bases and the V segment lost 1 base, leaving 5 bases of the junction unmatched. The CDR3 sequence is 15 residues long. The V gene's germline CDR1 is SGHTA and CDR2 FQGNSA. The CDR3 sequence: CASSLGPGTAYEQYF. For the CDR3, the DNA is TGTGCCAGCAGCTTAGGTCCGGGGACAGCCTACGAGCAGTACTTC.

A few counts support this clonotype. The chain has TRBV21-1 and TRBJ2-7; the table's D call of TRBD2 was not tested on the DNA. TRBV21-1 is marked as a pseudogene. The CDR3 totals 13 residues. The CDR3 spells CASQRGLAGVVDF. The CDR3 DNA reads TGTGCCAGCCAAAGGGGGCTAGCGGGAGTGGTGGACTTC.

Ten or more counts support this clonotype. The V gene is TRBV6-5, the J gene TRBJ2-4; D is unresolved. Germline V gene lookup returns CDR1 MNHEY and CDR2 SVGAGI. This CDR3 has 16 residues. Trimming took 6 bases from V and 0 from J, leaving 15 bases between them. CDR3 sequence: CASRGMDGLAKNIQYF. CDR3 DNA sequence: TGTGCCAGCAGGGGAATGGACGGGCTAGCCAAAAACATTCAGTACTTC.

Note on this clonotype: A read error may explain this, as a much larger clone is one base away. Since no conserved phenylalanine or tryptophan closes the CDR3, a read error is the likely cause. The chain couples TRBV14 to TRBJ1-2; 8 bases line up with TRBD1. Germline values: CDR1 SGHDN, CDR2 FVKESK. This CDR3 spans 19 amino acids. The V gene end was trimmed by 4 bases and the J gene end by 0 bases; junction bases not matched to a gene: 16. CDR3 bases: TGTGCCAGCAGCCCTACCCGATTAAGGACAGGGCGTTCTAACTATGGCTACACCCTC. It specifies CASSPTRLRTGRSNYGYTL.

The chain is built from TRBV2 and TRBJ2-7, with 11 bases lining up with TRBD2. Germline-derived CDR1 and CDR2 are SNHLY and FYNNEI. The CDR3 totals 19 residues. With 0 bases clipped from V and 6 bases from J, the junction kept 16 bases outside the gene matches. The CDR3 protein is CASSEAGTGRLAGLSEQYF. In DNA form, the CDR3 reads TGTGCCAGCAGTGAAGCCGGGACTGGGAGACTAGCGGGACTCTCCGAGCAGTACTTC. Looking up the rest from reference TRBV2 and TRBJ2-7 gives the full variable domain: EPEVTQTPSHQVTQMGQEVILRCVPISNHLYFYWYRQILGQKVEFLVSFYNNEISEKSEIFDDQFSVERPDGSNFTLKIRSTKLEDSAMYFCASSEAGTGRLAGLSEQYFGPGTRLTVT.

This clonotype has just a few counts. The chain uses TRBV27 and TRBJ1-5; D perhaps matches TRBD1 (5 bases). The CDR3 extends over 15 amino acids. V gave up 5 bases and J gave up 4 bases, with 15 bases separating them. In germline, CDR1 is MNHEY, CDR2 SMNVEV (reference sequence). CDR3: CASSLSRGGNQPQHF. DNA for the CDR3: TGTGCCAGCAGTCTTAGCCGGGGGGGGAATCAGCCCCAGCATTTT.

This clonotype appeared many times. The chain uses TRBV2 and TRBJ1-1, with a tentative D call TRBD1 (5 bases). The length of the CDR3 is 18 residues. The V end lost 4 bases, the J end lost 4 bases, and 25 bases lay between the germline ends. Germline lookup yields CDR1 SNHLY and CDR2 FYNNEI. This CDR3 reads CASSVSVGRGGGSTEAFF. CDR3 coding DNA: TGTGCCAGCAGTGTTAGTGTGGGCCGGGGGGGAGGAAGCACTGAAGCTTTCTTT.

This clonotype came up a few times. This chain uses TRBV20-1 with TRBJ2-1; 12 bases are shared with TRBD2. The J segment lost 7 bases and the V segment lost 6 bases, leaving 10 bases of the junction unmatched. Germline loops: CDR1 DFQATT, CDR2 SNEGSKA (reference sequence). This CDR3 is 15 amino acids long. CDR3 nucleotide sequence: TGCAGTGCAACTAGGACTAGCGGGACGGGGAATGAGCAGTTCTTC. This gives the protein CSATRTSGTGNEQFF.

This chain links TRBV10-3 with TRBJ1-2; possibly TRBD1 for D (5 bases). The germline V gene encodes CDR1 ENHRY and CDR2 SYGVKD. With 0 bases removed from V and 2 bases from J, the gap between germline ends came to 19 bases. The CDR3 is 18 residues long. CDR3 sequence (DNA): TGTGCCATCAGTGAGTCAGCAATGTCCCGGACAAGGAACTATGGCTACACCTTC. Its translation is CAISESAMSRTRNYGYTF.

This clonotype turned up a few times. The chain uses TRBV3-1 and TRBJ1-6; no clear D gene. CDR3 size: 14 residues. V lost 4 bases and J lost 10, with 14 bases in between. The germline gives CDR1 LGHDT, CDR2 YNNKEL (reference sequence). This chain's CDR3 is CASSLDGSASPLHF. CDR3 nucleotide sequence: TGTGCCAGCAGCCTAGACGGATCTGCGTCACCCCTCCACTTT.

The chain links TRBV5-5 to TRBJ2-3, with TRBD2 identical over 7 bases. The CDR3 has 13 residues. V lost 7 bases, J lost 2 bases, and 4 bases stayed unmatched. The germline gives CDR1 SGHKS, CDR2 YYEKEE (reference sequence). DNA of the CDR3: TGTGCCAGCGGGCTAGCGGACACAGATACGCAGTATTTT. This encodes CASGLADTDTQYF. Looking up the rest from reference TRBV5-5 and TRBJ2-3 gives the full variable domain: DAGVTQSPTHLIKTRGQQVTLRCSPISGHKSVSWYQQVLGQGPQFIFQYYEKEERGRGNFPDRFSARQFPNYSSELNVNALLLGDSALYLCASGLADTDTQYFGPGTRLTVL.

This clonotype was detected ten times or more. J is TRBJ2-5 and V is TRBV11-2; TRBD1 or TRBD2 may be the D gene (5 bases each). Trimming removed 2 bases at V and 4 bases at J, with 8 bases between. CDR3 length: 13 amino acids. Looked up from germline, CDR1 is SGHAT and CDR2 is FQNNGV. The CDR3 loop reads CASSLPGRETQYF. CDR3 DNA sequence: TGTGCCAGCAGCTTACCGGGGCGAGAGACCCAGTACTTC.

The rearrangement uses TRBV7-2 and TRBJ2-3; maybe TRBD2 (5 bases). Germline values: CDR1 SGHTA, CDR2 FQGNSA. V was trimmed by 2 bases and J by 8 bases, leaving 8 bases between them. The CDR3 runs 12 residues. The CDR3 coding sequence is TGTGCCAGCAGCTTACTAGAGGGTACGCAGTATTTT. Translating it yields CASSLLEGTQYF.

In its sample, this clonotype was seen a few times. V is TRBV12-3 or TRBV12-4 and J is TRBJ1-2; D is possibly TRBD1 (5 bases). The CDR3 sequence is 13 residues long. Trimming shortened V by 8 bases and J by 1 base, and 11 bases separated the two germline ends. Here the CDR3 reads CASRGSNNYGYTF. CDR3 nucleotide sequence: TGTGCCAGCCGGGGCTCCAATAACTATGGCTACACCTTC.